The clone carrying this T cell receptor beta chain was detected ten times or more. RNA transcripts were the template, and TCR beta CDR3 regions were amplified from them. HTBI primers primed a first-round RT-PCR, and a second-round multiplex PCR followed. TCRdb re-called the multiplex PCR reads with MiXCR, one entry per CDR3 protein. The sample carries a few hundred thousand distinct CDR3 sequences, about a sixth recorded once. This specimen belongs to a study of Graves' ophthalmopathy and Graves' hyperthyroidism. Moderate-to-severe activity, CAS ≥3, NOSPECS ≥4 and duration under 3 months were recorded for donors with ophthalmopathy. Orbital computed tomography, together with clinical symptoms, serum thyroxine, TRAb and thyroid ultrasound, was used for diagnosis. The CDR3 covers 13 residues. The germline gives CDR1 WSHSY, CDR2 SAAADI. Trimming stripped 8 bases from V and 0 bases from J, with 8 bases between.

This TCR was recovered from a young woman with Graves' ophthalmopathy. Sequenced input: peripheral blood. The chain joins TRBV10-2 to TRBJ1-5; D might be TRBD1 (6 bases). CDR3 bases: TGCGCCAGCCAGGGACATAGCAATCAGCCCCAGCATTTT. Protein product: CASQGHSNQPQHF.